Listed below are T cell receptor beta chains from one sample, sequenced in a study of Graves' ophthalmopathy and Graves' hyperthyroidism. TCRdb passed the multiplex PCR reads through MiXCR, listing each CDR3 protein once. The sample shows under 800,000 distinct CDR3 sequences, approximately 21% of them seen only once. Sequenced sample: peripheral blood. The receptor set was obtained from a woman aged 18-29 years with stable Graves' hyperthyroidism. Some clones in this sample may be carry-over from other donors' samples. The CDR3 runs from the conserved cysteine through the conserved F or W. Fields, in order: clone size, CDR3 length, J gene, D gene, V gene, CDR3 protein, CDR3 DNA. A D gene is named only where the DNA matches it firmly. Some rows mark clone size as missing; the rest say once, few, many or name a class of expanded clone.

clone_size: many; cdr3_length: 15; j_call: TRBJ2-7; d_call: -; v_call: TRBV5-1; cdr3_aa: CASSPPGSASYEQYF; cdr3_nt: TGCGCCAGCAGCCCCCCGGGATCGGCATCCTACGAGCAGTACTTC
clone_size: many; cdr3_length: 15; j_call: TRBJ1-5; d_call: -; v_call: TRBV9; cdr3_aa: CASSAEPNSNQPQHF; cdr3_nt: TGTGCCAGCAGCGCAGAACCAAATAGCAATCAGCCCCAGCATTTT
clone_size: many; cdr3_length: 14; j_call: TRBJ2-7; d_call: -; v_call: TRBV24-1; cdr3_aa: CATSDLNVGNEQYF; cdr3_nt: TGTGCCACCAGTGATTTGAACGTGGGGAACGAGCAGTACTTC
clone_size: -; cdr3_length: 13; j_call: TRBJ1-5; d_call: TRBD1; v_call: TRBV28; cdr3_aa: CATQTGGNQPQHF; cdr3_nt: TGTGCCACTCAAACAGGGGGCAATCAGCCCCAGCATTTT
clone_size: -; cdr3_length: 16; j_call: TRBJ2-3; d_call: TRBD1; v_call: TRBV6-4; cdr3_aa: CASSDNGQGGADTQYF; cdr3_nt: TGTGCCAGCAGTGACAACGGACAGGGTGGGGCAGATACGCAGTATTTT
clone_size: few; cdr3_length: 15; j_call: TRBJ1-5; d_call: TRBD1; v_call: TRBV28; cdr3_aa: CASRMTGRVGQPQHF; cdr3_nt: TGTGCCAGCAGGATGACAGGGCGTGTTGGTCAGCCCCAGCATTTT
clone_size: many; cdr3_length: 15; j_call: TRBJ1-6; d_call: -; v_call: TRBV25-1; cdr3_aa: CASSEGGSYNSPLHF; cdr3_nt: TGTGCCAGCAGTGAGGGTGGGTCCTATAATTCACCCCTCCACTTT
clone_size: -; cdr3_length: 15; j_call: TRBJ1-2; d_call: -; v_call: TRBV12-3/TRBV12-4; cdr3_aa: CASSLSSTPKHGYTF; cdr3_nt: TGTGCCAGCAGTTTATCCTCGACCCCGAAACATGGCTACACCTTC
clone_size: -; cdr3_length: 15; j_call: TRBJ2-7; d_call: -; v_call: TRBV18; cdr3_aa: CASSPRPVGDYEQYF; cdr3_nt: TGTGCCAGCTCACCACGGCCAGTGGGAGATTACGAGCAGTACTTC
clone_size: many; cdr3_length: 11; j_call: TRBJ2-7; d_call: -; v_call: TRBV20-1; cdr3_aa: CSGTKTYEQYF; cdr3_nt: TGCAGCGGGACCAAGACCTACGAGCAGTACTTC
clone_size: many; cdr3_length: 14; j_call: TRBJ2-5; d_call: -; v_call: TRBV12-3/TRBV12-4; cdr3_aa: CASTPTATGETQYF; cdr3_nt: TGTGCCAGCACCCCGACAGCTACGGGAGAGACCCAGTACTTC
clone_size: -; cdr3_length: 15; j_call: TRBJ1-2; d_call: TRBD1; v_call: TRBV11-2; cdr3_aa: CASSLDLTGVDGYTF; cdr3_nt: TGTGCCAGCAGCTTAGATCTAACAGGGGTAGATGGCTACACCTTC
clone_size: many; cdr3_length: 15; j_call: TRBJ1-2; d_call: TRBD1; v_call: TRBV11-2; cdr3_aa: CASSLELAGGNGYTF; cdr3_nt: TGTGCCAGCAGCTTAGAATTGGCAGGGGGGAATGGCTACACCTTC
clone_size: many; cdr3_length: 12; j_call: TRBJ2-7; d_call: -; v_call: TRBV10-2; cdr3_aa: CASSSGFNEQYF; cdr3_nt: TGCGCCAGCAGTTCAGGGTTCAACGAGCAGTACTTC
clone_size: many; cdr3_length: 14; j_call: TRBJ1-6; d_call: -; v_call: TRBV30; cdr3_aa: CAWSVTSWDSPLHF; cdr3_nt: TGTGCCTGGAGTGTAACCTCATGGGATTCACCCCTCCACTTT
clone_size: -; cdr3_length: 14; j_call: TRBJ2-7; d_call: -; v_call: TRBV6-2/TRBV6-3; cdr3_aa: CASREGGGRYEQYF; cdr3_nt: TGTGCCAGCAGGGAGGGCGGGGGCCGCTACGAGCAGTACTTC
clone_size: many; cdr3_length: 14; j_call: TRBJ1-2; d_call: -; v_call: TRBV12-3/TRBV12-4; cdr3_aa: CASSFAVGVYGYTF; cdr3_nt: TGTGCCAGCAGTTTCGCCGTCGGGGTCTATGGCTACACCTTC
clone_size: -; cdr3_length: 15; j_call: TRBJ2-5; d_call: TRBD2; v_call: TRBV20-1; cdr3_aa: CSARTSGRLTGTQYF; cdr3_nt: TGCAGTGCTCGGACTAGCGGGAGACTTACGGGGACCCAGTACTTC
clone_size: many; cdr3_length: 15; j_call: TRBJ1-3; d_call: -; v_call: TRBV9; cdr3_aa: CASSVLELGGNTIYF; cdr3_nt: TGTGCCAGCAGCGTTCTGGAGCTGGGTGGAAACACCATATATTTT
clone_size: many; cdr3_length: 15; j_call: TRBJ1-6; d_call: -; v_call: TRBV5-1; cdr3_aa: CASSLTGRNDSPLHF; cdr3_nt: TGCGCCAGCAGCTTGACAGGGAGGAATGATTCACCCCTCCACTTT
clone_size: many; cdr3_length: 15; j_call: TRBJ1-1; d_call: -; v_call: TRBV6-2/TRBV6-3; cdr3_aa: CASSPVPPGYTEAFF; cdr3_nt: TGTGCCAGCAGCCCTGTTCCCCCGGGTTACACTGAAGCTTTCTTT
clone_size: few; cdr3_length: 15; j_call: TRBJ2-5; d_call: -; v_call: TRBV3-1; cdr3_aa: CASSQNMNFQETQYF; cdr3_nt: TGTGCCAGCAGTCAGAACATGAATTTCCAAGAGACCCAGTACTTC
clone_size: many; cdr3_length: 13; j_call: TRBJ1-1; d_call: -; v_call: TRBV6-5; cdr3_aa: CASSSRGLTEAFF; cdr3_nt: TGTGCCAGCAGTTCTCGGGGTCTGACTGAAGCTTTCTTT
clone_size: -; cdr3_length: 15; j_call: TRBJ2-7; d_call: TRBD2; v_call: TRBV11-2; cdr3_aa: CASSLGTSAYYEQYF; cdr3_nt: TGTGCCAGCAGCTTGGGGACTAGCGCCTACTACGAGCAGTACTTC
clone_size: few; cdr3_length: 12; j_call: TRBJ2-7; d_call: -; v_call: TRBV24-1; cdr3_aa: CATSGQGYEQYF; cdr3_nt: TGTGCCACCAGTGGCCAGGGCTACGAGCAGTACTTC
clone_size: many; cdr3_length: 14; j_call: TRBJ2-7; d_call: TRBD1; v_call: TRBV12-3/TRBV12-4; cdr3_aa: CASSFIDRVYEQYF; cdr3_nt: TGTGCCAGCAGTTTCATAGACAGGGTCTACGAGCAGTACTTC
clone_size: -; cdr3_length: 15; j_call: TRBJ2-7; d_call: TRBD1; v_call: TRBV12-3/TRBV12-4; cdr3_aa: CASSLDRGRAYEQYF; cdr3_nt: TGTGCCAGCAGCTTAGACAGGGGCCGAGCCTACGAGCAGTACTTC
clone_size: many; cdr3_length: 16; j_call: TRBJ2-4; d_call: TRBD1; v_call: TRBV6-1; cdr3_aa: CASRPGQLVAKNIQYF; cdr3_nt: TGTGCCAGCAGGCCGGGACAGCTAGTGGCCAAAAACATTCAGTACTTC
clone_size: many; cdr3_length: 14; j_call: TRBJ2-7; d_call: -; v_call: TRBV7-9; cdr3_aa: CASSSAEGPYEQYF; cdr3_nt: TGTGCCAGCAGCTCCGCTGAGGGCCCTTACGAGCAGTACTTC
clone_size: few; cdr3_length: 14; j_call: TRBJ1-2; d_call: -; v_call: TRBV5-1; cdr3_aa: CASSSRDTVYGYTF; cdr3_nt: TGCGCCAGCAGCTCCCGGGACACAGTCTATGGCTACACCTTC
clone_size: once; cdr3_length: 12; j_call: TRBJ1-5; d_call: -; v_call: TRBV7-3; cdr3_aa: CASAPGNRPQHF; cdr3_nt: TGTGCCAGCGCCCCGGGCAATCGGCCCCAGCATTTT
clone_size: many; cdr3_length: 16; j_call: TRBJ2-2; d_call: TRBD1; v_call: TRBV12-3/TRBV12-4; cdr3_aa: CASSTTRDRGGGELFF; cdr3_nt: TGTGCCAGCAGCACGACCCGGGACAGGGGTGGCGGGGAGCTGTTTTTT
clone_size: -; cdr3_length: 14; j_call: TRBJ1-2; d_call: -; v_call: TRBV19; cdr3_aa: CASSPKDGLRGYTF; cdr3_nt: TGTGCCAGTAGCCCCAAGGACGGTCTTCGTGGCTACACCTTC
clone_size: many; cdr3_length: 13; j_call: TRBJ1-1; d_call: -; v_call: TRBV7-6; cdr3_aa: CASSADWNTEAFF; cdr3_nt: TGTGCCAGCAGCGCCGACTGGAACACTGAAGCTTTCTTT
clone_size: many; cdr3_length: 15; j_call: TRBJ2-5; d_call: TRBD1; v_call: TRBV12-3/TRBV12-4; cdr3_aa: CASSYRRGLRETQYF; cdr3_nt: TGTGCCAGCAGTTACCGCAGGGGGCTCCGGGAGACCCAGTACTTC